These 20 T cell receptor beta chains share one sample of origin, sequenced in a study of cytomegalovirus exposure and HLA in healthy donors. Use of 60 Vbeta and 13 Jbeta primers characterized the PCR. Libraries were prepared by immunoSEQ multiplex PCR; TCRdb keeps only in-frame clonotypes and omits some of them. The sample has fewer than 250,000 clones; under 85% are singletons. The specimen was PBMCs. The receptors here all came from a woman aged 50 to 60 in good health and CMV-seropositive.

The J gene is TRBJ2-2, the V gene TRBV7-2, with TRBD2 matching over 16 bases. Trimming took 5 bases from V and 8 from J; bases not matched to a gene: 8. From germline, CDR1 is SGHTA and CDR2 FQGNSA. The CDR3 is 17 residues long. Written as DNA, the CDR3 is TGTGCCAGCAGCAAACTCGGGACTAGCGGGGGGGTGGGGGAGCTGTTTTTT. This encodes CASSKLGTSGGVGELFF.

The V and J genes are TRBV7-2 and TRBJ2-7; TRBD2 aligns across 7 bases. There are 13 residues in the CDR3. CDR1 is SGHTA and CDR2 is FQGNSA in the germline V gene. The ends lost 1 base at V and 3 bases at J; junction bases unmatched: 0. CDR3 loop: CASSLGGGYEQYF. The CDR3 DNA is TGTGCCAGCAGCTTAGGCGGGGGCTACGAGCAGTACTTC.

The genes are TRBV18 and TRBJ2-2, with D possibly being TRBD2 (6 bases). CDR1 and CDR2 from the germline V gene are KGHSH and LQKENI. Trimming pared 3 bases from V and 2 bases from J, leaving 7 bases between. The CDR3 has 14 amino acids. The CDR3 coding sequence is TGTGCCAGCTCACCGGGACTTAACACCGGGGAGCTGTTTTTT. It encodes CASSPGLNTGELFF.

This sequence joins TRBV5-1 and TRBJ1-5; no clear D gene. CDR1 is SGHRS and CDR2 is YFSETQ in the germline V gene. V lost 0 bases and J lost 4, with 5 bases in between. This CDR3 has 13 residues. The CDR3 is CASSLGTNQPQHF. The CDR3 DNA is TGCGCCAGCAGCTTGGGGACTAATCAGCCCCAGCATTTT.

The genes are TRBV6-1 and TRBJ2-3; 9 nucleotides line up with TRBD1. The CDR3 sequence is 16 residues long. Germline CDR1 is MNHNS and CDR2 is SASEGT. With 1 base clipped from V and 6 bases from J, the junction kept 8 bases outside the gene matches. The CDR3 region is CASSEGGTGRKDTQYF. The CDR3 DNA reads TGTGCCAGCAGTGAAGGGGGGACAGGGCGTAAGGATACGCAGTATTTT.

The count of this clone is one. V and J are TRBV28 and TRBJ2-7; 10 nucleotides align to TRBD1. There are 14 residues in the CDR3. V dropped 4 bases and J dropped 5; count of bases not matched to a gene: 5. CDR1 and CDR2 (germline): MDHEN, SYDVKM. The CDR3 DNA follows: TGTGCCAGCAGTTCCCGGGACAGGGGCCACGAGCAGTACTTC. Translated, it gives CASSSRDRGHEQYF.

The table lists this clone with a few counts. CDR3 sequence: CASSAQLASDTQYF. The CDR3 DNA sequence: TGTGCCAGCAGCGCCCAACTAGCGTCAGATACGCAGTATTTT. The V gene is TRBV9, the J gene TRBJ2-3; 7 nucleotides agree with TRBD2. CDR1 is SGDLS, CDR2 YYNGEE, per germline. The CDR3 is made up of 14 amino acids. The junction had 5 bases not matched to a gene; V was cut back by 3 bases and J by 4 bases.

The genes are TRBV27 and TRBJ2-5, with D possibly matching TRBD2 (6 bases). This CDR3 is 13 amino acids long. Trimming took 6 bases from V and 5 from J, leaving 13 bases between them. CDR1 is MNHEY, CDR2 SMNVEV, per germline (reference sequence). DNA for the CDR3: TGTGCCAGCAGCGCGGGACGCTGGGAGACCCAGTACTTC. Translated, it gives CASSAGRWETQYF.

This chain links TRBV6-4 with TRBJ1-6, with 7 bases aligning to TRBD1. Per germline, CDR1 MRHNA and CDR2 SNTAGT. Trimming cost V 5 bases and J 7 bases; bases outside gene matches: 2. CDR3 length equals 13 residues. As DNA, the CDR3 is TGTGCCAGCAGTCCGGGACAGAATTCACCCCTCCACTTT. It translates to CASSPGQNSPLHF.

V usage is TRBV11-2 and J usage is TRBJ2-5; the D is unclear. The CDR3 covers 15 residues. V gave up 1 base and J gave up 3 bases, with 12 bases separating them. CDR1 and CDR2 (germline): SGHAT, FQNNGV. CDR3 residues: CASSLGGSREETQYF. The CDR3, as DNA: TGTGCCAGCAGCTTAGGAGGTAGCCGCGAAGAGACCCAGTACTTC.

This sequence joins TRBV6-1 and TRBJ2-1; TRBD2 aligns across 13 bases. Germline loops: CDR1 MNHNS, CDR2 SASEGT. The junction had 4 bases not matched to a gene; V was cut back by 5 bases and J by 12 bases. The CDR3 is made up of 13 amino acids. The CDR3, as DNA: TGTGCCAGCAGTAAGACTAGCGGGGGGACGCAGTTCTTC. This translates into CASSKTSGGTQFF.

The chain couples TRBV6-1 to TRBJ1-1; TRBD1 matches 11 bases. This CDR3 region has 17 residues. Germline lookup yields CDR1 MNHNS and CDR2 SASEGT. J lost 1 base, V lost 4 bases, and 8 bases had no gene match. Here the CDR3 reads CASSGTGGMRGNTEAFF. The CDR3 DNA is TGTGCCAGCAGTGGGACAGGGGGCATGAGGGGGAACACTGAAGCTTTCTTT.

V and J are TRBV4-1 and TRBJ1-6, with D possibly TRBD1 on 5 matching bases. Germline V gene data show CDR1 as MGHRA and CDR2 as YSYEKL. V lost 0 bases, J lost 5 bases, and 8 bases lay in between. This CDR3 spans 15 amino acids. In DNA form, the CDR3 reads TGCGCCAGCAGCCAAGACCAGGGCGATAATTCACCCCTCCACTTT. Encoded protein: CASSQDQGDNSPLHF.

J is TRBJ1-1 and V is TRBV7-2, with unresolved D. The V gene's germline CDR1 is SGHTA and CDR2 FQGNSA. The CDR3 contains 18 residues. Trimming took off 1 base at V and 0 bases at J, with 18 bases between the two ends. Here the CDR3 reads CASSLVGVRLAVNTEAFF. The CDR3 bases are TGTGCCAGCAGCTTAGTCGGGGTGCGGCTGGCAGTGAACACTGAAGCTTTCTTT.

This CDR3 is CASSRPGTLIYEQYF. The DNA of the CDR3 is TGTGCCAGTAGTAGACCCGGGACACTTATCTACGAGCAGTACTTC. V and J are TRBV19 and TRBJ2-7, with a weak D call TRBD1 (6 bases). The CDR3 covers 15 residues. V dropped 4 bases and J dropped 3 bases, with 16 bases sitting between them. Germline CDR1 LNHDA, CDR2 SQIVND (reference sequence).

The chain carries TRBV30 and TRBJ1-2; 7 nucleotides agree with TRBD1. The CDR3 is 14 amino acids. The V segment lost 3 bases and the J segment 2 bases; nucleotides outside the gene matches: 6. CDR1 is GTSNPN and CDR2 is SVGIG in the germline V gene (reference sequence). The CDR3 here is CAWRRAGGNYGYTF. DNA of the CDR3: TGTGCCTGGAGGAGGGCAGGGGGAAACTATGGCTACACCTTC.

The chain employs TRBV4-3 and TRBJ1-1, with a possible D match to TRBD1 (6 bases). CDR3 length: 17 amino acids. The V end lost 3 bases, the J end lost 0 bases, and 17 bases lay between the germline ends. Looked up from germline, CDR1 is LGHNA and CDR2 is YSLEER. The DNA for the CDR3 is TGCGCCAGCAGCCAGAAATACAGGGTGGGGATGAACACTGAAGCTTTCTTT. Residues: CASSQKYRVGMNTEAFF.

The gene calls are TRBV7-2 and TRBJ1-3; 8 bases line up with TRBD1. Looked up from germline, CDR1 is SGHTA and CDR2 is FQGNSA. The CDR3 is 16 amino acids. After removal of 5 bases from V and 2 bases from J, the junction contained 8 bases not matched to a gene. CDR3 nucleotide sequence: TGTGCCAGCAGCCTGTTACCGACAGGGGCTGGAAACACCATATATTTT. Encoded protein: CASSLLPTGAGNTIYF.

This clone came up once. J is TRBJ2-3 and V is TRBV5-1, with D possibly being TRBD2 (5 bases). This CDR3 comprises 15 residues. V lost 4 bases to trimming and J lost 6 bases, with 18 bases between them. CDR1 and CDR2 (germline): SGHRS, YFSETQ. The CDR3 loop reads CASSRGSDTSDTQYF. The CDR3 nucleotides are TGCGCCAGCAGCCGGGGAAGTGATACGTCCGATACGCAGTATTTT.

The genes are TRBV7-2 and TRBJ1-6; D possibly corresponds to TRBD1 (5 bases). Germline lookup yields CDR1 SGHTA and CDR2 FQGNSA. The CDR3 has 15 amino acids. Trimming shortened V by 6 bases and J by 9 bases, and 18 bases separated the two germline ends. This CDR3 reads CASRAEGQGGSPLHF. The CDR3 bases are TGTGCCAGCAGGGCGGAAGGGCAGGGTGGTTCACCCCTCCACTTT.